The entry below gives a single T cell receptor beta chain sequence along with its context. Antigen: not known. The data derive from a study of T cell responses to AZD1222 COVID-19 vaccine. Produced via immunoSEQ multiplex PCR; TCRdb's table is partial and in-frame only. The table shows some 150,000 clones, with approximately 91% occurring only once. J lost 5 bases, V lost 5 bases, and 7 bases had no gene match. The V gene's germline CDR1 is SEHNR and CDR2 FQNEAQ (reference sequence). This CDR3 contains 14 residues. Study-level findings and limits: Clonal diversity may have been underestimated, and the donors were mostly white British, with more females than males.

The sequenced sample was peripheral blood, obtained 28 days after the second dose of the MenACWY control vaccine. This sequence joins TRBV7-9 and TRBJ1-1, with 8 positions matching TRBD1. The source is an adult who received the MenACWY meningococcal vaccine as a control. CDR3 sequence reads: CASSLQQGGTEAFF. The CDR3 nucleotides read TGTGCCAGCAGCCTTCAACAGGGGGGAACTGAAGCTTTCTTT.